This T cell receptor (beta chain) emerged from a study of blood T cell repertoires in COVID-19. Study context: Whether acute or convalescent, the COVID-19 samples came from the United States, Italy and Spain. T cells, B-cell-depleted T cells, or PBMCs provided the cDNA or gDNA that served as material.

In the original processing: Estimates of nucleated cell counts were drawn from the amplification of reference gene primers. Measured with immunoSEQ multiplex PCR; TCRdb has only the in-frame clones, and not every one. V and J calls and clone size follow that table, whereas D and trimming were derived from the DNA. This sample yields around 160,000 clones, of which around 84% are seen a single time; roughly 13% belongs to the top ten. The V and J ends lost 3 bases and 1 base, in that order; junction bases with no gene match: 13. Germline V gene data show CDR1 as SGHRS and CDR2 as YFSETQ. The CDR3 extends over 19 amino acids.

V is TRBV5-1 and J is TRBJ2-6; the match to TRBD2 covers 7 bases. This receptor was taken from a man between 60 and 75 years old with active or convalescent COVID-19. Material for sequencing was peripheral blood. The CDR3 is CASSSELATHESGANVLTF. The DNA of the CDR3 is TGCGCCAGCAGCTCCGAACTAGCGACCCACGAGTCTGGGGCCAACGTCCTGACTTTC.